This T cell receptor beta chain comes out of a study of neurological immune-mediated disorders. Trimming at V came to 4 bases and at J to 4 bases, leaving 5 bases not matched to a gene. Germline CDR1 reads SGHRS; CDR2 reads YFSETQ. This CDR3 is 14 amino acids long. Findings and caveats of the study: Phylogenetic grouping placed 18 of 34 multiple sclerosis patients' repertoires in one related-CDR3 cluster, a possible signature.

About this clonotype itself: Its antigen is unidentified.

As for time point: longitudinal time-point 1 (baseline). The unsorted libraries originated from 2 million PBMCs that had been stored at -80 C. Synthesis of cDNA was performed by 5'RACE using 10-nucleotide random UMIs. Over 190 million TCR-beta sequences (from 15-18 subjects) were yielded by each sequencing run. TCRdb ran MiXCR on the 5' RACE reads and lists one entry per CDR3 protein. There are 35,000 to 45,000 distinct CDR3 sequences in the sample; about 3.3% occur only once, and more than 7.5% lies in the top ten. V gene TRBV5-1 combines with J gene TRBJ2-5; 9 bases agree with TRBD2. The receptor was isolated from a woman in her sixties or seventies with multiple sclerosis. The sequenced sample consisted of PBMCs. This chain's CDR3 is CASSLGTSIETQYF. CDR3 in DNA: TGCGCCAGCAGCCTGGGGACTAGCATAGAGACCCAGTACTTC.